Listed here are 18 T cell receptor beta chains from one sample, sequenced in a study. TCRdb reprocessed the 5' RACE reads via MiXCR and lists one record per CDR3 protein. The sample lists just under 65,000 distinct CDR3 sequences, under 25% occurring once. The sequenced sample consisted of memory CD4+ T cells sorted from a lymph node. As to subset: memory CD4+ T cells, CD4+CD45RO+CD25-. These receptors all stem from a female donor with breast cancer.

This clonotype has more than one count but fewer than ten. This sequence joins TRBV5-1 and TRBJ1-1; 8 bases are a match to TRBD1. Germline assignment: CDR1 SGHRS and CDR2 YFSETQ. V lost 9 bases, J lost 2 bases, and 9 bases stayed unmatched. The CDR3 totals 14 residues. CDR3 sequence (DNA): TGCGCCACCTCTCAGGACAGGGCCAACACTGAAGCTTTCTTT. Its protein product is CATSQDRANTEAFF.

This clonotype was found a few times. CDR3 coding DNA: TGTGCCAGCAGCTTGCCGGGGCGCAACACTGAAGCTTTCTTT. This encodes CASSLPGRNTEAFF. V is TRBV5-6 and J is TRBJ1-1; D perhaps matches TRBD1 (5 bases). V lost 1 base and J 2 bases, leaving 9 bases between the germline ends. This CDR3 is 14 amino acids long. The germline gives CDR1 SGHDT, CDR2 YYEEEE.

This clonotype appeared a few times. One base away lies a much larger clone, so this may be a sequencing read error. The CDR3 does not close with the conserved phenylalanine or tryptophan, likely indicating a read error. V and J are TRBV7-2 and TRBJ2-5; D remains unclear. In germline, CDR1 is SGHTA, CDR2 FQGNSA. Between the trimmed V and J ends, which lost 6 bases and 1 base, there was a span of 9 bases. The CDR3 contains 13 residues. The CDR3 nucleotides read TGTGCCAGCAGAACATATCTCCAAGAGACCCAGTACTCC. Translating gives CASRTYLQETQYS.

This clonotype counts as medium-sized (0.01 to 0.1%). The V gene is TRBV20-1, the J gene TRBJ1-1, with unresolved D. Between the trimmed V and J ends, which lost 6 bases and 1 base, there was a span of 6 bases. The CDR3 contains 11 residues. Germline CDR1 DFQATT, CDR2 SNEGSKA (reference sequence). The CDR3 region has the DNA TGCAGTGCATGGGCGAACACTGAAGCTTTCTTT. Translating it yields CSAWANTEAFF.

The rearrangement joins TRBV5-1 to TRBJ1-1; no firm D call. CDR1 is SGHRS and CDR2 is YFSETQ in the germline V gene. Trimming pared 5 bases from V and 2 bases from J, leaving 10 bases between. The CDR3 totals 13 residues. This CDR3 is CASRSSINTEAFF. The CDR3 nucleotides are TGCGCCAGCAGGAGCTCGATTAACACTGAAGCTTTCTTT.

The chain has TRBV5-1 and TRBJ1-1; maybe TRBD1 (5 bases). Germline CDR1 and CDR2: SGHRS and YFSETQ. The CDR3 is 16 residues long. V gave up 3 bases and J gave up 4 bases, with 19 bases separating them. DNA for the CDR3: TGCGCCAGCAGCTCCCACAGTTCGGGGGAGAGCACTGAAGCTTTCTTT. Protein sequence: CASSSHSSGESTEAFF. Combining the CDR3 with reference TRBV5-1 and TRBJ1-1 gives the whole variable domain KAGVTQTPRYLIKTRGQQVTLSCSPISGHRSVSWYQQTPGQGLQFLFEYFSETQRNKGNFPGRFSGRQFSNSRSEMNVSTLELGDSALYLCASSSHSSGESTEAFFGQGTRLTVV.

The chain carries TRBV5-6 and TRBJ2-7; 7 nucleotides line up with TRBD1. V shed 3 bases and J 2 bases; nucleotides not matched to a gene: 2. CDR3 length: 13 residues. CDR1 and CDR2 from the germline V gene are SGHDT and YYEEEE. CDR3 sequence (DNA): TGTGCCAGCAGCTACAGGGGAACCTACGAGCAGTACTTC. Translation: CASSYRGTYEQYF.

This clonotype has only a few counts. The genes are TRBV27 and TRBJ2-1, with unresolved D. The V end was cut by 2 bases, the J end by 7 bases, with 15 bases between. Germline CDR1 MNHEY, CDR2 SMNVEV (reference sequence). The CDR3 has 15 amino acids. CDR3 sequence (DNA): TGTGCCAGCAGTTTACTATCGGGTTGGGGTAATGAGCAGTTCTTC. Its protein is CASSLLSGWGNEQFF.

Within the sample, this clonotype is medium-sized (0.01 to 0.1%). This sequence joins TRBV20-1 and TRBJ2-3; a weak D match, TRBD1 (5 bases). With 2 bases removed from V and 1 base from J, the gap between germline ends came to 7 bases. Per the germline V gene, CDR1 is DFQATT and CDR2 is SNEGSKA (reference sequence). This CDR3 has 13 amino acids. DNA of the CDR3: TGCAGTGCTAGAAAGACAGGCACAGATACGCAGTATTTT. This translates into CSARKTGTDTQYF.

The CDR3: CASSHAGTEQYF. The CDR3 DNA reads TGTGCCAGCAGCCACGCAGGGACAGAGCAGTATTTT. The rearrangement uses TRBV7-2 and TRBJ2-3; 7 nucleotides line up with TRBD1. Germline values: CDR1 SGHTA, CDR2 FQGNSA. The CDR3 contains 12 residues. With V trimmed by 5 bases and J by 11 bases, 7 bases remained unmatched.

The table lists this clonotype with a few counts. This chain links TRBV4-2 with TRBJ1-2; D ambiguous. This CDR3 spans 14 amino acids. V was shortened by 2 bases and J by 7 bases, with 14 bases between the two germline ends. The germline CDR1 and CDR2 sequences are LGHNA and YNFKEQ. CDR3: CASSQSSLTSGYTF. CDR3 coding DNA: TGTGCCAGCAGCCAATCGAGTTTGACGAGTGGCTACACCTTC.

The table lists this clonotype with a few counts. This chain uses TRBV7-9 with TRBJ2-7; TRBD1 aligns across 9 bases. J lost 5 bases, V lost 3 bases, and 2 bases had no gene match. Germline CDR1 is SEHNR and CDR2 is FQNEAQ (reference sequence). The CDR3 totals 13 residues. The CDR3 DNA is TGTGCCAGCAGCTTCTGGACAGGGGACGAGCAGTACTTC. As protein: CASSFWTGDEQYF.

The chain links TRBV20-1 to TRBJ1-1, with 7 bases lining up with TRBD1. CDR1 is DFQATT, CDR2 SNEGSKA, per germline (reference sequence). The CDR3 runs 14 residues. V shed 4 bases and J 1 base; nucleotides not matched to a gene: 6. The CDR3 DNA follows: TGCAGTGCTACGGGGACAGTTTGGAACACTGAAGCTTTCTTT. Encoded protein: CSATGTVWNTEAFF.

This CDR3 reads CASTNQSYYNEQFF. The CDR3 coding sequence is TGTGCCAGCACGAATCAGAGCTACTACAATGAGCAGTTCTTC. The rearrangement uses TRBV6-1 and TRBJ2-1; D is unclear. The CDR3 runs to 14 residues. Germline CDR1 is MNHNS and CDR2 is SASEGT. The V end lost 7 bases, the J end lost 3 bases, and 13 bases lay between the germline ends.

This clonotype was recorded at least ten times. This chain connects TRBV5-5 to TRBJ2-1; D is unclear. V was pared by 4 bases and J by 9 bases, with 14 bases between. Germline loops: CDR1 SGHKS, CDR2 YYEKEE (reference sequence). The CDR3 consists of 13 residues. In DNA, the CDR3 is TGTGCCAGCAGCCCCTCCCCTCTGAGTGAGCAGTTCTTC. Translated, it gives CASSPSPLSEQFF.

The chain carries TRBV7-9 and TRBJ1-1; D is possibly TRBD1 (6 bases). Trimming cost V 2 bases and J 0 bases, with 10 bases left between them. The CDR3 covers 15 residues. Germline-derived CDR1 and CDR2 are SEHNR and FQNEAQ (reference sequence). The CDR3 sequence is CASSLRGRLNTEAFF. Here the CDR3 DNA reads TGTGCCAGCAGCTTAAGGGGGAGACTGAACACTGAAGCTTTCTTT.

At least ten counts were recorded for this clonotype. The chain has TRBV7-2 and TRBJ2-3, with D perhaps given as TRBD1 or TRBD2 (5 bases each). V lost 4 bases and J 3 bases, leaving 14 bases between the germline ends. The CDR3 runs to 15 residues. CDR1 SGHTA and CDR2 FQGNSA come from the germline V gene. CDR3 sequence: CASSYQVGGTDTQYF. The CDR3 nucleotides read TGTGCCAGCAGCTATCAGGTTGGGGGTACAGATACGCAGTATTTT.

This clonotype showed up just a few times. The chain links TRBV6-2 or TRBV6-3 to TRBJ1-5; D unresolved. The V end was cut by 4 bases, the J end by 0 bases, with 10 bases between. The CDR3 consists of 15 residues. Per the germline V gene, CDR1 is MNHEY and CDR2 is SVGEGT. CDR3 residues: CASSFGRSSNQPQHF. The CDR3 DNA follows: TGTGCCAGCAGTTTTGGCCGTTCTAGCAATCAGCCCCAGCATTTT.